This entry lists 2 T cell receptor beta chains sequenced from one sample in a study of shared T cell receptors in the human thymus. The data were produced by immunoSEQ multiplex PCR, yet TCRdb's version contains in-frame clones alone and is incomplete. Among around 730,000 clones, approximately 83% were seen once, and the ten largest hold under 0.012%. This sample was also put to use in a study of human thymus T cells.

The sequencing input was thymocytes. The receptor source for this set is a girl under three years old with a congenital heart defect.

This rearrangement joins TRBV6-6 to TRBJ2-5, with 10 nucleotides matching TRBD2. With the DNA end fitting TRBJ2-7 better, the J assignment may be wrong. In germline, CDR1 is MNHNY, CDR2 SVGAGI (reference sequence). CDR3 length: 15 residues. The CDR3 DNA sequence: TGTGCCAGCAGACACAGCGGGGGGGCCGTCTACGAGCAGTACTTC. It translates to CASRHSGGAVYEQYF.

The chain has TRBV9 and TRBJ2-1; the D is unclear. The length of the CDR3 is 12 residues. Per germline, CDR1 SGDLS and CDR2 YYNGEE. V gave up 7 bases and J gave up 9 bases, with 14 bases separating them. The CDR3 DNA follows: TGTGCCAGCGAGTCAATCCGCGCTGAGCAGTTCTTC. Translation: CASESIRAEQFF.